The 14 T cell receptor beta chains below come from one sample, sequenced in a study of CD8 T cells in ankylosing spondylitis. TCRdb ran MiXCR on the 5' RACE reads and lists one entry per CDR3 protein. Among 250,000 to 300,000 distinct CDR3 sequences listed, roughly 20% were seen once. The sequenced sample was blood, either unsorted or a sorted T cell fraction (not recorded which). Receptor source: a male donor with ankylosing spondylitis or in good health (not recorded which).

The chain combines TRBV28 with TRBJ2-3; 14 positions match TRBD2. V shed 6 bases, J shed 1 base, and the junction held 3 bases outside the gene matches. Germline V gene sequence: CDR1 MDHEN, CDR2 SYDVKM. This CDR3 is 16 amino acids long. The CDR3 loop is CASRMGLAGGTDTQYF. The DNA of the CDR3 is TGTGCCAGCAGGATGGGACTAGCGGGGGGCACAGATACGCAGTATTTT.

The rearrangement joins TRBV5-5 to TRBJ2-7, with D possibly matching TRBD2 (6 bases). This CDR3 is 14 amino acids long. Germline CDR1 SGHKS, CDR2 YYEKEE (reference sequence). V was cut by 0 bases and J by 4 bases, with 11 bases left in between. Written as DNA, the CDR3 is TGTGCCAGCAGCTTGGAGGCAGGGAGGTACGAGCAGTACGTC. Encoded protein: CASSLEAGRYEQYV.

The gene calls are TRBV6-1 and TRBJ2-1; perhaps TRBD1 as D (5 bases). The CDR3 is 16 residues long. Germline lookup yields CDR1 MNHNS and CDR2 SASEGT. V shed 6 bases and J shed 0 bases, with 15 bases lying between them. The CDR3 DNA is TGTGCCAGCAGGCGACAGCGCTCGAGCTCCTACAATGAGCAGTTCTTC. Protein product: CASRRQRSSSYNEQFF.

This clonotype was observed a handful of times. V usage is TRBV5-1 and J usage is TRBJ2-3, with TRBD2 matching 13 bases. Germline V gene data show CDR1 as SGHRS and CDR2 as YFSETQ. V lost 4 bases and J lost 3; bases outside the gene matches: 5. The CDR3 runs 16 residues. CDR3 residues: CASSTRTSGSTDTQYF. The DNA for the CDR3 is TGCGCCAGCAGCACAAGGACTAGCGGGAGTACAGATACGCAGTATTTT.

The J gene is TRBJ2-3, the V gene TRBV5-1; 9 bases are a match to TRBD2. V was pared by 0 bases and J by 1 base, with 3 bases of the junction left unmatched. Per germline, CDR1 SGHRS and CDR2 YFSETQ. The CDR3 is 16 amino acids. The CDR3: CASSLEASGGTDTQYF. CDR3 nucleotides: TGCGCCAGCAGCTTGGAGGCTAGCGGGGGCACAGATACGCAGTATTTT.

The chain combines TRBV7-9 with TRBJ1-1; possible D gene TRBD1, 5 bases. Trimming left V 4 bases short and J 7 bases short, with 10 bases between. CDR3 size: 12 residues. CDR1 and CDR2 (germline): SEHNR, FQNEAQ (reference sequence). The CDR3 DNA follows: TGTGCCAGCAGCTCCGACAGCAATGAAGCTTTCTTT. This encodes CASSSDSNEAFF.

The V call is TRBV2, the J call TRBJ1-1; 10 bases line up with TRBD1. The CDR3 has 12 amino acids. Germline-derived CDR1 and CDR2 are SNHLY and FYNNEI. The ends lost 11 bases at V and 5 bases at J; junction bases unmatched: 5. Here the CDR3 reads CAVWTGGTEAFF. CDR3 DNA sequence: TGTGCCGTGTGGACAGGGGGGACTGAAGCTTTCTTT.

This clonotype was detected only a few times. V is TRBV20-1 and J is TRBJ2-7; maybe TRBD2 (5 bases). The germline V gene encodes CDR1 DFQATT and CDR2 SNEGSKA (reference sequence). Trimming removed 3 bases at V and 1 base at J, with 10 bases between. The CDR3 covers 13 residues. The CDR3 loop is CSARDPGSYEQYV. Here the CDR3 DNA reads TGCAGTGCTAGGGACCCGGGGTCCTACGAGCAGTACGTC.

This chain joins TRBV11-1 and TRBJ2-1; 11 bases are a match to TRBD1. The CDR3 is 17 amino acids. V shed 5 bases and J 4 bases; nucleotides not matched to a gene: 10. Per germline, CDR1 SGHAT and CDR2 FQDESV (reference sequence). The CDR3 nucleotides read TGTGCCAGCAGCCCCAGGGACAGGGGGTACAAATACAATGAGCAGTTCTTC. Protein sequence: CASSPRDRGYKYNEQFF. Full variable domain (rest looked up from reference TRBV11-1 and TRBJ2-1): EAEVAQSPRYKITEKSQAVAFWCDPISGHATLYWYRQILGQGPELLVQFQDESVVDDSQLPKDRFSAERLKGVDSTLKIQPAELGDSAMYLCASSPRDRGYKYNEQFFGPGTRLTVL.

The chain joins TRBV3-1 to TRBJ2-2, with 7 bases identical to TRBD1. V lost 10 bases and J lost 5; bases outside the gene matches: 4. The CDR3 covers 12 residues. CDR1 is LGHDT, CDR2 YNNKEL, per germline (reference sequence). CDR3 loop: CAIGQETGELFF. CDR3 DNA sequence: TGTGCCATAGGACAGGAAACCGGGGAGCTGTTTTTT.

The chain links TRBV4-1 to TRBJ2-2; a possible D gene is TRBD2 (6 bases). Germline V lookup: CDR1 MGHRA, CDR2 YSYEKL. The CDR3 sequence is 13 residues long. The V and J ends lost 1 base and 8 bases respectively, with 8 bases between them. DNA for the CDR3: TGCGCCAGCAGCCAAGTTCGGGGGGGGGAGCTGTTTTTT. Translating gives CASSQVRGGELFF.

This clonotype was observed a handful of times. The chain has TRBV5-1 and TRBJ2-3; a possible D gene is TRBD2 (7 bases). The germline V and J ends were trimmed by 4 bases and 4 bases, with 16 bases remaining between them. Germline V gene sequence: CDR1 SGHRS, CDR2 YFSETQ. The CDR3 length is 15 residues. CDR3 sequence (DNA): TGCGCCAGCAGCCCCCAAGGAGGGGGGGCAGATACGCAGTATTTT. It specifies CASSPQGGGADTQYF.

The chain employs TRBV28 and TRBJ2-3; 8 nucleotides line up with TRBD2. The CDR3 totals 15 residues. The V gene's germline CDR1 is MDHEN and CDR2 SYDVKM. Trimming cost V 5 bases and J 0 bases; bases outside gene matches: 4. In DNA form, the CDR3 reads TGTGCCAGCAGTATCATAGCGGGGAGCACAGATACGCAGTATTTT. This encodes CASSIIAGSTDTQYF.

The chain carries TRBV19 and TRBJ1-4; 7 nucleotides line up with TRBD1. V lost 3 bases and J lost 3; bases outside the gene matches: 7. Germline CDR1 is LNHDA and CDR2 is SQIVND (reference sequence). The CDR3 totals 16 residues. The CDR3 reads CASSIRPGQPNEKLFF. The CDR3 DNA follows: TGTGCCAGTAGTATCCGTCCGGGACAGCCTAATGAAAAACTGTTTTTT. The whole variable domain, remainder taken from reference TRBV19 and TRBJ1-4, is DGGITQSPKYLFRKEGQNVTLSCEQNLNHDAMYWYRQDPGQGLRLIYYSQIVNDFQKGDIAEGYSVSREKKESFPLTVTSAQKNPTAFYLCASSIRPGQPNEKLFFGSGTQLSVL.